Listed here is a single TCR beta chain. What it recognizes is unknown. TCRdb fed the RT-PCR reads into MiXCR, producing one record per CDR3 protein. Here the sample spans about 700,000 distinct CDR3 sequences, 11% to 15% being singletons. The data are from a study of response to subunit inactivated influenza vaccine. Overall study findings and caveats: Researchers suggested that each seasonal influenza vaccination recruits few new T cells.

The CDR3 is 12 amino acids. V dropped 4 bases and J dropped 6 bases, with 13 bases sitting between them. Germline CDR1 SQVTM, CDR2 ANQGSEA. This clonotype originated in a man aged 45 to 65 who received an inactivated influenza vaccine. J is TRBJ2-7 and V is TRBV29-1; possibly TRBD1 for D (7 bases). The material was PBMCs from blood, obtained around two weeks before vaccination. The CDR3 nucleotides are TGCAGCGTTGGACAGGGACTTTCCGAGCAGTACTTC. Translating gives CSVGQGLSEQYF.